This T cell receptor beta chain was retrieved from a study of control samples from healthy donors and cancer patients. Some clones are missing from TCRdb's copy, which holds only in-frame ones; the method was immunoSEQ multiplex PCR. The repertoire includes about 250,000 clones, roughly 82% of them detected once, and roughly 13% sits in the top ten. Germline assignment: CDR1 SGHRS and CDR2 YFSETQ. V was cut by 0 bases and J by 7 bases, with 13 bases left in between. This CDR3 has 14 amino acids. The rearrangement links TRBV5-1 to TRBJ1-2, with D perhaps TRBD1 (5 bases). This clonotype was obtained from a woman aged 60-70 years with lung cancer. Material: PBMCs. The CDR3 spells CASSLELGQGGYTF. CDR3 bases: TGCGCCAGCAGCTTGGAACTGGGGCAGGGTGGCTACACCTTC.